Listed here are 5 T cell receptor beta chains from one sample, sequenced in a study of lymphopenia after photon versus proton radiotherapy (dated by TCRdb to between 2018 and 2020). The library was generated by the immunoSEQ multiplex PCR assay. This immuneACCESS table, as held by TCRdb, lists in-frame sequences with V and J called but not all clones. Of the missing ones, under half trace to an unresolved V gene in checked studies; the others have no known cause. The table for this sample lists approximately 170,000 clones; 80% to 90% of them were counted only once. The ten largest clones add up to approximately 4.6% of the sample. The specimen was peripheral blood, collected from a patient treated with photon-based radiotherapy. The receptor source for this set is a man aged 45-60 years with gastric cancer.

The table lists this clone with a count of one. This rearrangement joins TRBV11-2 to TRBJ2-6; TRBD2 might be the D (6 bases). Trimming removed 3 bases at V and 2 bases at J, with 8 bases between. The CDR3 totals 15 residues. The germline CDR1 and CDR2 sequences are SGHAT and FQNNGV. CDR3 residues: CASSLGGTGANVLTF. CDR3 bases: TGTGCCAGCAGCTTGGGCGGGACTGGGGCCAACGTCCTGACTTTC.

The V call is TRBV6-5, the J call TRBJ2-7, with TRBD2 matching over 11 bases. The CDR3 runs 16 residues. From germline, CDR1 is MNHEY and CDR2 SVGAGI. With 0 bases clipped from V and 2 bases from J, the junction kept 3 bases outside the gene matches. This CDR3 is CASSYSETSGTYEQYF. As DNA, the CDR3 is TGTGCCAGCAGTTACTCGGAGACTAGCGGGACCTACGAGCAGTACTTC.

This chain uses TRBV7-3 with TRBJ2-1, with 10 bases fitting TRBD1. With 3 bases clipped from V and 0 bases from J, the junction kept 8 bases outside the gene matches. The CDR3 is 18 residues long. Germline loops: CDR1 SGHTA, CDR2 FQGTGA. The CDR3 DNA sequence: TGTGCCAGCAGCTTTGGGACAGGGGCCGCTAGCTCCTACAATGAGCAGTTCTTC. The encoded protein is CASSFGTGAASSYNEQFF.

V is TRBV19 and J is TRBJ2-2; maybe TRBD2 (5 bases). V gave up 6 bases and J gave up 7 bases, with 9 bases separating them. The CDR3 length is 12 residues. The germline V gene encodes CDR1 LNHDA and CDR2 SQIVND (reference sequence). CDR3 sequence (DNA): TGTGCCAGTAGCCTAGCTATCGGGGAGCTGTTTTTT. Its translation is CASSLAIGELFF.

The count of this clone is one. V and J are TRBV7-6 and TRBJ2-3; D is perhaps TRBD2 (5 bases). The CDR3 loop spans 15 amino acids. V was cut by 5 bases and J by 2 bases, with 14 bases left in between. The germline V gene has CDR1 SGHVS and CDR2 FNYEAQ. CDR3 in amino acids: CASSHRWRHTDTQYF. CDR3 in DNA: TGTGCCAGCAGCCACCGGTGGAGGCACACAGATACGCAGTATTTT.